The 11 T cell receptor beta chains below all came from one sample that was sequenced in a study of blood T cell repertoires in COVID-19. Measured with immunoSEQ multiplex PCR; TCRdb has only the in-frame clones, and not every one. The sample has over 200,000 clones, over 80% seen once. The specimen sequenced was PBMCs or T cells enriched from blood (not recorded which). These receptors were collected from a man between 18 and 35 years old with acute COVID-19.

The genes are TRBV7-9 and TRBJ1-5; D possibly corresponds to TRBD1 (5 bases). The CDR3 contains 13 residues. In germline, CDR1 is SEHNR, CDR2 FQNEAQ (reference sequence). V was cut by 4 bases and J by 4 bases, with 8 bases left in between. The CDR3 reads CASSSRQNQPQHF. The CDR3 bases are TGTGCCAGCAGCTCCCGACAGAATCAGCCCCAGCATTTT.

The V gene is TRBV2, the J gene TRBJ1-1; a possible D gene is TRBD1 (6 bases). Germline V lookup: CDR1 SNHLY, CDR2 FYNNEI. The CDR3 has 19 amino acids. V shed 3 bases and J shed 7 bases, with 30 bases lying between them. The CDR3 reads CASSDPRGGETTRSIEAFF. In nucleotides, the CDR3 is TGTGCCAGCAGTGATCCCCGAGGGGGGGAAACGACTAGGAGCATTGAAGCTTTCTTT.

The chain employs TRBV2 and TRBJ1-4; possibly TRBD1 for D (5 bases). The CDR3 consists of 14 residues. V dropped 6 bases and J dropped 0 bases, with 8 bases sitting between them. Germline assignment: CDR1 SNHLY and CDR2 FYNNEI. The CDR3 region has the DNA TGTGCCAGCAGCTTCAGGGCAACTAATGAAAAACTGTTTTTT. Translated: CASSFRATNEKLFF.

The rearrangement links TRBV28 to TRBJ1-6; D is unclear. The V end was cut by 5 bases, the J end by 9 bases, with 5 bases between. CDR3 length: 11 residues. Germline V gene data show CDR1 as MDHEN and CDR2 as SYDVKM. The DNA of the CDR3 is TGTGCCAGCAGTCACTTTTCACCCCTCCACTTT. Translating it yields CASSHFSPLHF.

The table lists this clone with many counts. The rearrangement links TRBV10-3 to TRBJ2-7; possibly TRBD2 for D (5 bases). The germline V gene has CDR1 ENHRY and CDR2 SYGVKD. Trimming stripped 2 bases from V and 5 bases from J, with 10 bases between. The CDR3 runs 13 residues. The CDR3 DNA is TGTGCCATCAGTGAGGGCCCTAGCCACGAGCAGTACTTC. Translation gives CAISEGPSHEQYF.

The rearrangement joins TRBV4-2 to TRBJ2-3, with 8 bases matching TRBD1. CDR1 and CDR2 (germline): LGHNA, YNFKEQ. The CDR3 is made up of 16 amino acids. Trimming took 2 bases from V and 1 from J; bases not matched to a gene: 5. As DNA, the CDR3 is TGTGCCAGCAGCCAACCGTCGGGACAGGGCACAGATACGCAGTATTTT. It codes for CASSQPSGQGTDTQYF.

This clone was seen once. The V call is TRBV29-1, the J call TRBJ2-7; TRBD2 agrees at 14 bases. Germline values: CDR1 SQVTM, CDR2 ANQGSEA. After removal of 7 bases from V and 5 bases from J, the junction contained 4 bases not matched to a gene. CDR3 length: 13 residues. CDR3 amino acids: CSAGTSGSHEQYF. For the CDR3, the DNA is TGCAGCGCCGGGACTAGCGGGAGCCACGAGCAGTACTTC.

This clone appeared a single time. Other DNA sequences in the sample encode the same CDR3. J is TRBJ1-2 and V is TRBV9, with TRBD1 as a possible D gene (6 bases). Germline lookup yields CDR1 SGDLS and CDR2 YYNGEE. Trimming removed 2 bases from V and 2 bases from J, with 7 bases in between. The CDR3 spans 13 residues. The CDR3 coding sequence is TGTGCCAGCAGCGTTGACAGGAACTATGGCTACACCTTC. Translating it yields CASSVDRNYGYTF.

The chain carries TRBV24-1 and TRBJ2-1; 14 bases align to TRBD2. CDR3 length: 17 residues. The germline V gene encodes CDR1 KGHDR and CDR2 SFDVKD. V shed 3 bases, J shed 8 bases, and the junction held 8 bases outside the gene matches. The CDR3 region is CATSDPGLAGGLDEQFF. CDR3 DNA: TGTGCCACCAGTGATCCCGGACTAGCGGGAGGACTGGATGAGCAGTTCTTC.

The chain links TRBV14 to TRBJ2-3, with D tentatively TRBD2 (6 bases). V lost 4 bases to trimming and J lost 4 bases, with 18 bases between them. Germline V gene sequence: CDR1 SGHDN, CDR2 FVKESK. This CDR3 spans 16 amino acids. CDR3 sequence: CASSPLPGLAPDTQYF. The CDR3 DNA reads TGTGCCAGCAGCCCCCTACCAGGGCTAGCGCCAGATACGCAGTATTTT. Using reference TRBV14 and TRBJ2-3 for the parts outside the CDR3, the full variable domain is EAGVTQFPSHSVIEKGQTVTLRCDPISGHDNLYWYRRVMGKEIKFLLHFVKESKQDESGMPNNRFLAERTGGTYSTLKVQPAELEDSGVYFCASSPLPGLAPDTQYFGPGTRLTVL.

The chain is built from TRBV4-1 and TRBJ1-6; TRBD1 might be the D (5 bases). Germline-derived CDR1 and CDR2 are MGHRA and YSYEKL. Trimming removed 8 bases at V and 10 bases at J, with 24 bases between. CDR3 size: 16 residues. The CDR3 DNA is TGCGCCAGCCGGCGGGGATCCGGCTCGGGGGAATCACCCCTCCACTTT. Translation: CASRRGSGSGESPLHF.